A selection of T cell receptor beta chains follows, all from one sample in a study of Graves' ophthalmopathy and Graves' hyperthyroidism. TCRdb passed the multiplex PCR reads through MiXCR, listing each CDR3 protein once. The sample records approximately 700,000 distinct CDR3 sequences, 40% being singletons. The material sequenced was peripheral blood. Receptors were obtained from an adult man with Graves' ophthalmopathy. CDR3s include the opening cysteine and the closing phenylalanine or tryptophan. A D gene is named only where the DNA matches it firmly. Size values are once, few and many counts, or a class for expanded clones, and some rows have none.

v_call: TRBV2; d_call: NA; clone_size: once; j_call: TRBJ2-7; cdr3_aa: CASSLARPGFPYEQYF; cdr3_nt: TGTGCCAGCAGTTTAGCGCGTCCGGGGTTTCCCTACGAGCAGTACTTC
v_call: TRBV10-3; d_call: NA; clone_size: many; j_call: TRBJ2-7; cdr3_aa: CAISGGTESSYEQYF; cdr3_nt: TGTGCCATCAGTGGAGGGACGGAAAGCTCCTACGAGCAGTACTTC
v_call: TRBV7-2; d_call: NA; clone_size: few; j_call: TRBJ1-2; cdr3_aa: CASSQGPGVGYGYTF; cdr3_nt: TGCGCCAGCAGCCAAGGTCCGGGGGTTGGTTATGGCTACACCTTC
v_call: TRBV6-5; d_call: NA; clone_size: many; j_call: TRBJ1-6; cdr3_aa: CASGGENSPLHF; cdr3_nt: TGTGCCAGCGGGGGGGAGAATTCACCCCTCCACTTT
v_call: TRBV12-3/TRBV12-4; d_call: TRBD1; clone_size: NA; j_call: TRBJ2-5; cdr3_aa: CAGSQDRGPQYF; cdr3_nt: TGTGCCGGCAGCCAAGACAGGGGACCCCAGTACTTC
v_call: TRBV10-3; d_call: NA; clone_size: NA; j_call: TRBJ1-3; cdr3_aa: CASSDLRQKSSGNTIYF; cdr3_nt: TGTGCCAGCAGTGACCTAAGACAAAAAAGCTCTGGAAACACCATATATTTT
v_call: TRBV24-1; d_call: NA; clone_size: NA; j_call: TRBJ2-2; cdr3_aa: CATSGTTITGTGELFF; cdr3_nt: TGTGCCACCAGTGGTACAACGATAACAGGGACCGGGGAGCTGTTTTTT
v_call: TRBV15; d_call: TRBD1; clone_size: NA; j_call: TRBJ1-2; cdr3_aa: CATSIGTGRFYGYTF; cdr3_nt: TGTGCCACCAGCATCGGGACAGGGAGGTTCTATGGCTACACCTTC
v_call: TRBV20-1; d_call: TRBD1; clone_size: NA; j_call: TRBJ1-1; cdr3_aa: CSAQRTGGTEAFF; cdr3_nt: TGCAGTGCTCAACGGACAGGGGGAACTGAAGCTTTCTTT
v_call: TRBV14; d_call: NA; clone_size: NA; j_call: TRBJ2-2; cdr3_aa: CASSQPSPKSGELFF; cdr3_nt: TGTGCCAGCAGCCAACCTAGCCCAAAGTCCGGGGAGCTGTTTTTT
v_call: TRBV11-3; d_call: NA; clone_size: NA; j_call: TRBJ2-5; cdr3_aa: CASSRDCVQETQYF; cdr3_nt: TGTGCCAGCAGCCGGGACTGCGTCCAAGAGACCCAGTACTTC
v_call: TRBV29-1; d_call: NA; clone_size: NA; j_call: TRBJ1-5; cdr3_aa: CSVAGAKKTQHF; cdr3_nt: TGCAGCGTTGCAGGGGCGAAGAAGACCCAGCATTTT
v_call: TRBV9; d_call: TRBD1; clone_size: NA; j_call: TRBJ1-2; cdr3_aa: CASSVFQGQGSGGYTF; cdr3_nt: TGTGCCAGCAGCGTATTCCAGGGACAGGGGAGTGGAGGCTACACCTTC
v_call: TRBV5-5; d_call: TRBD2; clone_size: few; j_call: TRBJ2-7; cdr3_aa: CASSPGRVRDEQYF; cdr3_nt: TGTGCCAGCAGCCCCGGGAGGGTACGCGACGAGCAGTACTTC
v_call: TRBV7-2; d_call: NA; clone_size: NA; j_call: TRBJ1-2; cdr3_aa: CASSLAQIYGYTF; cdr3_nt: TGTGCCAGCAGCTTGGCCCAGATCTATGGCTACACCTTC
v_call: TRBV20-1; d_call: TRBD2; clone_size: NA; j_call: TRBJ2-5; cdr3_aa: CSASGLAGDLETQYF; cdr3_nt: TGCAGTGCTTCCGGACTAGCGGGAGATTTAGAGACCCAGTACTTC
v_call: TRBV19; d_call: TRBD1; clone_size: few; j_call: TRBJ1-2; cdr3_aa: CASSTDRRIGSDDYTF; cdr3_nt: TGTGCCAGTAGTACGGACAGGAGGATCGGGTCCGATGACTACACCTTC
v_call: TRBV29-1; d_call: NA; clone_size: many; j_call: TRBJ1-6; cdr3_aa: CSVGEGDSPLHF; cdr3_nt: TGCAGCGTTGGGGAGGGCGATTCACCCCTCCACTTT
v_call: TRBV10-3; d_call: NA; clone_size: many; j_call: TRBJ1-6; cdr3_aa: CASTAERKDSPLHF; cdr3_nt: TGTGCCAGCACCGCAGAACGCAAAGATTCACCCCTCCACTTT
v_call: TRBV7-2; d_call: NA; clone_size: NA; j_call: TRBJ1-1; cdr3_aa: CASSPGVVAFF; cdr3_nt: TGTGCCAGCAGCCCAGGGGTCGTCGCTTTCTTT
v_call: TRBV2; d_call: TRBD1; clone_size: NA; j_call: TRBJ2-7; cdr3_aa: CASSYGQGISYEQYF; cdr3_nt: TGTGCCAGCAGTTACGGACAGGGGATCTCCTACGAGCAGTACTTC
v_call: TRBV3-1; d_call: TRBD2; clone_size: NA; j_call: TRBJ2-5; cdr3_aa: CASSRIGLGRETQYF; cdr3_nt: TGTGCCAGCAGCCGCATCGGACTAGGGAGAGAGACCCAGTACTTC
v_call: TRBV10-3; d_call: TRBD1; clone_size: NA; j_call: TRBJ2-1; cdr3_aa: CASCRGDRGPYNEQFF; cdr3_nt: TGTGCCAGTTGTCGCGGGGACAGGGGTCCTTACAATGAGCAGTTCTTC
v_call: TRBV29-1; d_call: NA; clone_size: many; j_call: TRBJ2-5; cdr3_aa: CSVDWGGQTQYF; cdr3_nt: TGCAGCGTTGACTGGGGGGGCCAGACCCAGTACTTC
v_call: TRBV10-3; d_call: TRBD2; clone_size: NA; j_call: TRBJ2-6; cdr3_aa: CASTERESPGANVLTF; cdr3_nt: TGTGCCAGCACGGAGCGGGAGAGTCCTGGGGCCAACGTCCTGACTTTC
v_call: TRBV6-5; d_call: NA; clone_size: NA; j_call: TRBJ1-2; cdr3_aa: CASRNTGMANYGYTF; cdr3_nt: TGTGCCAGCAGAAATACAGGGATGGCTAACTATGGCTACACCTTC
v_call: TRBV7-9; d_call: NA; clone_size: few; j_call: TRBJ2-2; cdr3_aa: CASTSLGSTGELFF; cdr3_nt: TGTGCCAGCACCTCCCTAGGAAGCACCGGGGAGCTGTTTTTT
v_call: TRBV19; d_call: NA; clone_size: NA; j_call: TRBJ2-7; cdr3_aa: CASSISGVSGYEQYF; cdr3_nt: TGTGCCAGTAGTATATCCGGGGTTTCTGGCTACGAGCAGTACTTC
v_call: TRBV2; d_call: NA; clone_size: NA; j_call: TRBJ2-5; cdr3_aa: CASSPPGVLETQYF; cdr3_nt: TGTGCCAGCAGCCCCCCCGGGGTCCTGGAGACCCAGTACTTC
v_call: TRBV7-8; d_call: TRBD2; clone_size: few; j_call: TRBJ2-5; cdr3_aa: CASRPGLAGIQETQYF; cdr3_nt: TGTGCCAGCAGGCCGGGACTAGCGGGTATCCAAGAGACCCAGTACTTC
v_call: TRBV7-6; d_call: NA; clone_size: NA; j_call: TRBJ2-5; cdr3_aa: CASSFRYQETRYF; cdr3_nt: TGTGCCAGCAGCTTTAGATACCAAGAGACCCGGTACTTC
v_call: TRBV7-9; d_call: TRBD1; clone_size: many; j_call: TRBJ2-7; cdr3_aa: CASSLATGKPYEQYF; cdr3_nt: TGTGCCAGCAGCTTAGCGACAGGGAAGCCCTACGAGCAGTACTTC
v_call: TRBV25-1; d_call: TRBD1; clone_size: NA; j_call: TRBJ1-4; cdr3_aa: CASSLKGATEKLFF; cdr3_nt: TGTGCCAGCAGTTTGAAGGGGGCGACTGAAAAACTGTTTTTT
v_call: TRBV2; d_call: TRBD2; clone_size: NA; j_call: TRBJ2-5; cdr3_aa: CASTSGGARETQYF; cdr3_nt: TGTGCCAGCACTAGCGGGGGGGCCAGGGAGACCCAGTACTTC
v_call: TRBV20-1; d_call: NA; clone_size: NA; j_call: TRBJ1-5; cdr3_aa: CSATGHLNQPQHF; cdr3_nt: TGCAGTGCCACAGGACATCTAAATCAGCCCCAGCATTTT
v_call: TRBV7-2; d_call: TRBD2; clone_size: NA; j_call: TRBJ2-7; cdr3_aa: CASSLNLAGGYEQYF; cdr3_nt: TGTGCCAGCAGCTTAAATCTAGCGGGAGGCTACGAGCAGTACTTC
v_call: TRBV10-3; d_call: TRBD1; clone_size: NA; j_call: TRBJ2-7; cdr3_aa: CAIRALGQGSYEQYF; cdr3_nt: TGTGCCATCAGGGCGTTGGGACAGGGGTCCTACGAGCAGTACTTC
v_call: TRBV29-1; d_call: NA; clone_size: many; j_call: TRBJ1-2; cdr3_aa: CSVEHQGTYGYTF; cdr3_nt: TGCAGCGTTGAACACCAGGGGACCTATGGCTACACCTTC
v_call: TRBV9; d_call: NA; clone_size: few; j_call: TRBJ1-3; cdr3_aa: CASSPRDSGNTIYF; cdr3_nt: TGTGCCAGCAGCCCTCGGGATTCTGGAAACACCATATATTTT
v_call: TRBV20-1; d_call: NA; clone_size: many; j_call: TRBJ1-2; cdr3_aa: CSASGVETPNYGYTF; cdr3_nt: TGCAGTGCTAGTGGAGTAGAGACACCGAACTATGGCTACACCTTC